This entry lists 5 T cell receptor beta chains sequenced from one sample in a study of metastatic and nonmetastatic thyroid tumors. With MiXCR, TCRdb called clones anew from the PCR reads. This table holds about 35,000 clones, roughly 29% found once. Patients were all untreated before their thyroid surgery. Sequencing input: blood. The receptors were sampled from a female donor with papillary thyroid cancer or a benign thyroid nodule (not recorded which). Some clones in this sample may be carry-over from other donors' samples.

This clone has at least ten counts. In DNA form, the CDR3 reads TGTGCCAGCACCTTCATTCATGGGACTACCCCGTGGGAGCAGTACTTC. It yields the protein CASTFIHGTTPWEQYF. The gene calls are TRBV5-8 and TRBJ2-7, with 7 bases aligning to TRBD2. The CDR3 covers 16 residues. Germline V gene data show CDR1 as SGHTS and CDR2 as YDEGEE. The V gene end was trimmed by 6 bases and the J gene end by 7 bases; junction bases not matched to a gene: 19.

The V gene is TRBV11-2, the J gene TRBJ2-5; D is unclear. The CDR3 contains 17 residues. Germline V gene lookup returns CDR1 SGHAT and CDR2 FQNNGV. Deletions cut 1 base from V and 2 bases from J, with 17 bases between. In DNA, the CDR3 is TGTGCCAGCAGCTTAGTCGGGCAGAAGCGATTTCAAGAGACCCAGTACTTC. As protein: CASSLVGQKRFQETQYF.

By proportion, this clone is medium-sized. The chain has TRBV15 and TRBJ1-2, with a possible D match to TRBD1 (6 bases). The CDR3 loop spans 14 amino acids. CDR1 is LNHNV and CDR2 is YYDKDF in the germline V gene (reference sequence). V lost 0 bases, J lost 3 bases, and 8 bases lay in between. In DNA form, the CDR3 reads TGTGCCACCAGCAGAGAGAGGGGGGACTATGGCTACACCTTC. Its protein product is CATSRERGDYGYTF.

This clone was counted many times. J is TRBJ2-2 and V is TRBV20-1, with a possible D match to TRBD2 (6 bases). The CDR3 has 14 residues. Deletions cut 5 bases from V and 7 bases from J, with 17 bases between. Germline V gene sequence: CDR1 DFQATT, CDR2 SNEGSKA (reference sequence). The CDR3 DNA is TGCAGTGCTCGCAAGACTAGTACGGGCGGGGAGCTGTTTTTT. The encoded protein is CSARKTSTGGELFF.

This clone was counted at least ten times. The chain couples TRBV11-3 to TRBJ2-1, with 12 bases that match TRBD2. The length of the CDR3 is 15 residues. With 0 bases clipped from V and 10 bases from J, the junction kept 4 bases outside the gene matches. From germline, CDR1 is SGHNT and CDR2 YENEEA. The CDR3 loop reads CASSLELAGGREQFF. The CDR3 DNA follows: TGTGCCAGCAGCTTAGAGCTAGCGGGGGGGCGGGAGCAGTTCTTC.